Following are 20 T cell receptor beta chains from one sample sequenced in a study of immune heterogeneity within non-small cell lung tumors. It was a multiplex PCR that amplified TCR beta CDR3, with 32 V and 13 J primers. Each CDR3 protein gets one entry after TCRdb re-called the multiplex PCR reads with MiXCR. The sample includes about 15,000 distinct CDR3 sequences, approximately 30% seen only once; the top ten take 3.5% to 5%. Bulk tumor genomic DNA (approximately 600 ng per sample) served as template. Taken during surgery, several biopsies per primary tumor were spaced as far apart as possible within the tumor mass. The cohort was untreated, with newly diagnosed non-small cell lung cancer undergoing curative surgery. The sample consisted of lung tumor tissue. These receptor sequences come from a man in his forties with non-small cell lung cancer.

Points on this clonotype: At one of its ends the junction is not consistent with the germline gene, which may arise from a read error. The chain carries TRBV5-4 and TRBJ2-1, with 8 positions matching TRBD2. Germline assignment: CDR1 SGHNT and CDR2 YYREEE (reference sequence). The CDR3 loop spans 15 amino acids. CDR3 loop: CASSRGGFSYNGQFF. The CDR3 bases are TGTGCCAGCTCACGCGGGGGGTTCTCCTACAATGGGCAGTTCTTC.

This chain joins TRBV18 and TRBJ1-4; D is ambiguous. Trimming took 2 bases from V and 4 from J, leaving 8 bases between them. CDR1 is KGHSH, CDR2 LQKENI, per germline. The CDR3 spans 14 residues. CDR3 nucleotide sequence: TGTGCCAGCTCACCAGGGATTCTTAATGAAAAACTGTTTTTT. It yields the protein CASSPGILNEKLFF.

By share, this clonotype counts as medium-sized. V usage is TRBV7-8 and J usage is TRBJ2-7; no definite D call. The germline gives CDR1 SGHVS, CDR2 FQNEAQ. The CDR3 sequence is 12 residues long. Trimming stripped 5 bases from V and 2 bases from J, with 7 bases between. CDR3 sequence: CASSLPTYEQYF. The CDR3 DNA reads TGTGCCAGCAGCCTACCTACCTACGAGCAGTACTTC.

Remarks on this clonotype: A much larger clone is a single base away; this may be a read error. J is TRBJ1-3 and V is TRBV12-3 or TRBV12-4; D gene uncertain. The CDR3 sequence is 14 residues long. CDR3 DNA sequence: TGTGCCAACAGTTTCGGTGTTCGTGGAAACACCATATATTTT. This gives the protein CANSFGVRGNTIYF.

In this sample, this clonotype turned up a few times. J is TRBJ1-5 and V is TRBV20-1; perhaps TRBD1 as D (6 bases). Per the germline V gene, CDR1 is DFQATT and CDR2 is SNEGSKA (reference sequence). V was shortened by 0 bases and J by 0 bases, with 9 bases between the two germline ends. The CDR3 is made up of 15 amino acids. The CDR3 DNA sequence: TGCAGTGCTAGAGATCAGGGGTTTAGCAATCAGCCCCAGCATTTT. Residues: CSARDQGFSNQPQHF.

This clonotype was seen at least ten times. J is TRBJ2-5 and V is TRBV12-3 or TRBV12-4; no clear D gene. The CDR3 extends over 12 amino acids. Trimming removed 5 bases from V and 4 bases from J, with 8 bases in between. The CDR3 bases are TGTGCCAGCAGTCCCCGATCAGAGACCCAGTACTTC. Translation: CASSPRSETQYF.

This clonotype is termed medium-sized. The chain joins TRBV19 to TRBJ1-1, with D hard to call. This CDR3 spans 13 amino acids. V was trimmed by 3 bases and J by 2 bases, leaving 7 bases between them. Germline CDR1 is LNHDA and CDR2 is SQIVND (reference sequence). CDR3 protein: CASSMLYNTEAFF. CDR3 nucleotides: TGTGCCAGTAGTATGCTGTATAACACTGAAGCTTTCTTT.

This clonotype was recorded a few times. The CDR3 region has the DNA TGCAGTGCTAAAATCCGCCAGAACTCCTACAATGAGCAGTTCTTC. Residues: CSAKIRQNSYNEQFF. The chain joins TRBV20-1 to TRBJ2-1; D remains unclear. The CDR3 has 15 residues. V lost 4 bases to trimming and J lost 0 bases, with 13 bases between them. The V gene's germline CDR1 is DFQATT and CDR2 SNEGSKA (reference sequence).

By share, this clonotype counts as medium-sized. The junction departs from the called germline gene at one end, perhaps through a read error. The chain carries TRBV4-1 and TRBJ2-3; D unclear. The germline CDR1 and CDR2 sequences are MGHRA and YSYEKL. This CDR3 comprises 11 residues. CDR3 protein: CASSQDDVLFF. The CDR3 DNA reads TGCGCCAGCAGCCAAGACGACGTCCTATTTTTT.

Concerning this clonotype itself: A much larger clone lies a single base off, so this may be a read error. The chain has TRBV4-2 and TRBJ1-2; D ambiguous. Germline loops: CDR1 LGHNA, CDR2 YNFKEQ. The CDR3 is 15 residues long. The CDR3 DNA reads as TGTGCCAGCAGCCAAGAAGGCAACTTTAACGATGGCTACACCTTC. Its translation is CASSQEGNFNDGYTF.

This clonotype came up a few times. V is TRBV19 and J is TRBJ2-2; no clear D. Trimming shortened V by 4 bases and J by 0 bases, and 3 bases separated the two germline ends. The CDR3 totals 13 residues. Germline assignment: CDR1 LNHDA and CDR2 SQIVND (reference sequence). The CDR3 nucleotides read TGTGCCAGTAGTACCTCGAACACCGGGGAGCTGTTTTTT. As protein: CASSTSNTGELFF. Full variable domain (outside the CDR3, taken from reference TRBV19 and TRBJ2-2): DGGITQSPKYLFRKEGQNVTLSCEQNLNHDAMYWYRQDPGQGLRLIYYSQIVNDFQKGDIAEGYSVSREKKESFPLTVTSAQKNPTAFYLCASSTSNTGELFFGEGSRLTVL.

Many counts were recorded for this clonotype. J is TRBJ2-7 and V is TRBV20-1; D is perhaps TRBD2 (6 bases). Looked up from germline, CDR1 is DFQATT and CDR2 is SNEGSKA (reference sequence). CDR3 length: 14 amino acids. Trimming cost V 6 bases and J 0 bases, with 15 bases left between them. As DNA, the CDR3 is TGCAGTGCCTCAAGCGGGTTCAGCTCCTACGAGCAGTACTTC. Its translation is CSASSGFSSYEQYF.

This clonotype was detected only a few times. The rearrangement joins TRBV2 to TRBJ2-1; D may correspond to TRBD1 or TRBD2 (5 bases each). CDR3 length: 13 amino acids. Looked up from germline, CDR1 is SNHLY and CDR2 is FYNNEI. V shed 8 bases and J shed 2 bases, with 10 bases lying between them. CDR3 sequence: CASGTGPYNEQFF. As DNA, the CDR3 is TGTGCCAGCGGGACGGGACCCTACAATGAGCAGTTCTTC.

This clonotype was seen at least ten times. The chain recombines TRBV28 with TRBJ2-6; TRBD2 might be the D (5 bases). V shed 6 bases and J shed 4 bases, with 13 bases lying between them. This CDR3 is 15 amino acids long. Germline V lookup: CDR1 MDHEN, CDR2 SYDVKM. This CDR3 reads CASRSEDFGANVLTF. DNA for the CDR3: TGTGCCAGCAGGTCCGAGGACTTCGGGGCCAACGTCCTGACTTTC.

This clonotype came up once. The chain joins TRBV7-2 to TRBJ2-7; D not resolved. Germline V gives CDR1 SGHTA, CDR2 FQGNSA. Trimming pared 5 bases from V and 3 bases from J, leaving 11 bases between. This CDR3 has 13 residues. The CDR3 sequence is CASSRQAVYEQYF. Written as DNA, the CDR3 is TGTGCCAGCAGCAGGCAGGCTGTCTACGAGCAGTACTTC.

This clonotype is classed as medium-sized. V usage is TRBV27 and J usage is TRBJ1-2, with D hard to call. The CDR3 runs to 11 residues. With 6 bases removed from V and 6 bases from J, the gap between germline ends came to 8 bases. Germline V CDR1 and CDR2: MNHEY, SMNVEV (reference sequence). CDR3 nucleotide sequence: TGTGCCAGCAGATCCGTAGATGGCTACACCTTC. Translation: CASRSVDGYTF.

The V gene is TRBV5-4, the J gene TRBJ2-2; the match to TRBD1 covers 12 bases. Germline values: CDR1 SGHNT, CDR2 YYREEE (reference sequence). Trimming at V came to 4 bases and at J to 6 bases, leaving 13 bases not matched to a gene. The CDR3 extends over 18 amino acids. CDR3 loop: CASSLHRGQGALAGELFF. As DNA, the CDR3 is TGTGCCAGCAGCCTCCATCGGGGACAGGGGGCGTTGGCCGGGGAGCTGTTTTTT.

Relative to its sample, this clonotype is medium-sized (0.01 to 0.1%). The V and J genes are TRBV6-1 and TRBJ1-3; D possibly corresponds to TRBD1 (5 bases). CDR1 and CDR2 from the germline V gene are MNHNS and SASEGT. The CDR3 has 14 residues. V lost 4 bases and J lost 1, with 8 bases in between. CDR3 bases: TGTGCCAGCAGTGTGGGACTTTCTGGAAACACCATATATTTT. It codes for CASSVGLSGNTIYF.

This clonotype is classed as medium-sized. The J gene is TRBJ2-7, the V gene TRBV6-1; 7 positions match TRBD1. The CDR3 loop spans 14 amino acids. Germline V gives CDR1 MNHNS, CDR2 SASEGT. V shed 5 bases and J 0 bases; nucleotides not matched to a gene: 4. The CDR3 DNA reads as TGTGCCAGCAGTCAGACAGGGAGCTCCTACGAGCAGTACTTC. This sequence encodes CASSQTGSSYEQYF.

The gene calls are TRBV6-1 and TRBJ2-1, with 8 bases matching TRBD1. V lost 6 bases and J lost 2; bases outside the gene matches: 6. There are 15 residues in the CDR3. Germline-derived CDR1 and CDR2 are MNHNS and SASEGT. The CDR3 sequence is CASRLQGGPYNEQFF. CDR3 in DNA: TGTGCCAGCAGATTACAGGGGGGCCCCTACAATGAGCAGTTCTTC.